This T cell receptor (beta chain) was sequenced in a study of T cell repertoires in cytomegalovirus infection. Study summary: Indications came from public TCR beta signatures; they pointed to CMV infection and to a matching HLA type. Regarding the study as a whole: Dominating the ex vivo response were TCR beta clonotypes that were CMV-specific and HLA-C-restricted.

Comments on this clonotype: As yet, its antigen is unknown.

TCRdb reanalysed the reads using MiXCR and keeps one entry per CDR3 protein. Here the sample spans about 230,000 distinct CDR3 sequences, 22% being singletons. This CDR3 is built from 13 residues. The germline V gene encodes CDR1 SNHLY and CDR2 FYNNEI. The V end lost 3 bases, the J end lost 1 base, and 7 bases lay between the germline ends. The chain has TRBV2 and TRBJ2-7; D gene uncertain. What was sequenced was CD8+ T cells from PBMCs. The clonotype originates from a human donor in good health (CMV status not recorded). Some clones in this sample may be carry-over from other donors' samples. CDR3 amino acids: CASSEELSYEQYF. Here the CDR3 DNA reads TGTGCCAGCAGTGAGGAGCTTTCCTACGAGCAGTACTTC.